The T cell receptor beta chain described here comes from a study of T cells expressing NK-cell markers. Across the whole study: It was sorted CD3+CD56+NKG2C+, CD3+CD56+NKG2C- and CD3+CD56-NKG2C+ T cells that supplied the TCR beta repertoires. Sequenced donors, eight in total, included seven who were HCMV-seropositive and one who was seronegative.

TCRdb reanalyzed the 5' RACE reads, giving one entry per CDR3 protein sequence and no DNA. Its table records 350,000 to 400,000 distinct CDR3 sequences. Of note for this clonotype: Its antigen is still unknown.

The CDR3 is 14 amino acids. Germline V gives CDR1 MNHNS, CDR2 SASEGT. Broader study findings: Roughly six donors showed dominant NKG2C+ clonotypes comprising about 1.0-7.0% of their CD8+ T cells.

The source of this sequence is a woman in her fifties or sixties in good health. Specimen: blood T cells: a sorted CD56 or NKG2C T cell subset, CD4+ or CD8+ T cells, or bulk PBMC T cells (not recorded which). The chain is built from TRBV6-1 and TRBJ1-1. CDR3 residues: CASRHELLNTEAFF.